A selection of T cell receptor beta chains follows, all from one sample in a study of T-cell memory formation after mild COVID-19. Each CDR3 protein is one row after TCRdb ran MiXCR on the 5' RACE reads. Seen here are roughly 600,000 distinct CDR3 sequences, 15% to 20% observed once, and the top ten hold 12%. The source material was PBMCs or a T cell subset sorted from them (not recorded which). Every receptor here comes from an adult woman who had mild COVID-19 (a few samples of this study predate the infection). Cell type and time point are not known. Each CDR3 is given with its conserved first and last residue. D genes are given only for firm matches. Expanded clones are given a class, and other clones once, few, many or no size at all.

clone size: many
D gene: NA
V gene: TRBV12-3/TRBV12-4
J gene: TRBJ1-1
CDR3 DNA: TGTGCCAGCGGGGTGTCCGGAGGCACTGAAGCTTTCTTT
CDR3 protein: CASGVSGGTEAFF

clone size: NA
D gene: TRBD2
V gene: TRBV3-1
J gene: TRBJ2-2
CDR3 DNA: TGTGCCAGCAGCCAACCGGGACTAGCGGGAGTAAGGACCGGGGAGCTGTTTTTT
CDR3 protein: CASSQPGLAGVRTGELFF

clone size: NA
D gene: TRBD1
V gene: TRBV4-3
J gene: TRBJ1-4
CDR3 DNA: TGCGCCAGCAGCCCCCCCCCGATATTGCCGGGACAGGGGGGACCGGATGAAAAACTGTTTTTT
CDR3 protein: CASSPPPILPGQGGPDEKLFF

clone size: NA
D gene: NA
V gene: TRBV6-1
J gene: TRBJ2-2
CDR3 DNA: TGTGCCAGCAGTGAAATGTCCGTTAACACCGGGGAGCTGTTTTTT
CDR3 protein: CASSEMSVNTGELFF

clone size: few
D gene: TRBD2
V gene: TRBV3-1
J gene: TRBJ2-5
CDR3 DNA: TGTGCCAGCAGCCAAGCTGGCGGGGGGGCCGAGGAGACCCAGTACTTC
CDR3 protein: CASSQAGGGAEETQYF

clone size: NA
D gene: TRBD1
V gene: TRBV12-3/TRBV12-4
J gene: TRBJ1-2
CDR3 DNA: TGTGCCAGCAGTTCCCGGGACAGCCCTCGGGACTATGGCTACACCTTC
CDR3 protein: CASSSRDSPRDYGYTF

clone size: NA
D gene: NA
V gene: TRBV14
J gene: TRBJ1-2
CDR3 DNA: TGTGCCAGCAGCCAAGGGGCAGGACACTATGGCTACACCTTC
CDR3 protein: CASSQGAGHYGYTF

clone size: NA
D gene: NA
V gene: TRBV20-1
J gene: TRBJ1-1
CDR3 DNA: TGCAGTGCCTCGACCGGGAGGCGGACTGAAGCTTTCTTT
CDR3 protein: CSASTGRRTEAFF

clone size: NA
D gene: TRBD1
V gene: TRBV6-5
J gene: TRBJ1-2
CDR3 DNA: TGTGCCAGCAGTTACTCTGGGAGGGGGCAGGAGGGCTACACCTTC
CDR3 protein: CASSYSGRGQEGYTF

clone size: NA
D gene: NA
V gene: TRBV5-1
J gene: TRBJ2-3
CDR3 DNA: TGCGCCAGCAGCTCTTTCGGGACGGCAGGCACAGATACGCAGTATTTT
CDR3 protein: CASSSFGTAGTDTQYF

clone size: NA
D gene: TRBD2
V gene: TRBV7-9
J gene: TRBJ2-2
CDR3 DNA: TGTGCCAGCAGCTCAGGACTAGCGGAGAACACCGGGGAGCTGTTTTTT
CDR3 protein: CASSSGLAENTGELFF

clone size: few
D gene: NA
V gene: TRBV29-1
J gene: TRBJ2-1
CDR3 DNA: TGCAGCGTCCAGAGGGCACCTGGGGTTTACAATGAGCAGTTCTTC
CDR3 protein: CSVQRAPGVYNEQFF

clone size: NA
D gene: NA
V gene: TRBV24-1
J gene: TRBJ2-3
CDR3 DNA: TGTGCCACCAGTGAGGAGGGGTACGCGCAGTATTTT
CDR3 protein: CATSEEGYAQYF

clone size: NA
D gene: NA
V gene: TRBV5-1
J gene: TRBJ1-1
CDR3 DNA: TGCGCCAGCAGCCGGGAGGGTTACACTGAAGCTTTCTTT
CDR3 protein: CASSREGYTEAFF

clone size: NA
D gene: TRBD1
V gene: TRBV7-9
J gene: TRBJ2-7
CDR3 DNA: TGTGCCAGCAGCTTAGAGTCAGGGGGCGAGCAGTACTTC
CDR3 protein: CASSLESGGEQYF

clone size: NA
D gene: NA
V gene: TRBV20-1
J gene: TRBJ2-2
CDR3 DNA: TGCAGTGCTAGAATGTTGGGGGGCGGGGAGACCGGGGAGCTGTTTTTT
CDR3 protein: CSARMLGGGETGELFF

clone size: few
D gene: NA
V gene: TRBV20-1
J gene: TRBJ2-1
CDR3 DNA: TGCAGTGCCCCTGTGCCCCGGGGGGCATGGAATGAGCAGTTCTTC
CDR3 protein: CSAPVPRGAWNEQFF

clone size: NA
D gene: NA
V gene: TRBV2
J gene: TRBJ2-6
CDR3 DNA: TGTGCCAGCCGCTCCCGGACACTCTCCGGGGCCAACGTCCTGACTTTC
CDR3 protein: CASRSRTLSGANVLTF

clone size: few
D gene: NA
V gene: TRBV6-1
J gene: TRBJ1-5
CDR3 DNA: TGTGCCAGCAGTGGACGCGACAATAGCAATCAGCCCCAGCATTTT
CDR3 protein: CASSGRDNSNQPQHF

clone size: few
D gene: TRBD2
V gene: TRBV5-1
J gene: TRBJ2-1
CDR3 DNA: TGCGCCAGCAGCTTAGTTTTAGCGGGGGTCGTGAACAATGAGCAGTTCTTC
CDR3 protein: CASSLVLAGVVNNEQFF

clone size: few
D gene: TRBD2
V gene: TRBV6-5
J gene: TRBJ2-5
CDR3 DNA: TGTGCCAGCAGTTACGCCGCGACTAGCTCGGAGACCCAGTACTTC
CDR3 protein: CASSYAATSSETQYF

clone size: few
D gene: NA
V gene: TRBV2
J gene: TRBJ1-1
CDR3 DNA: TGTGCCAGCAGACTAGTGTACACTGAAGCTTTCTTT
CDR3 protein: CASRLVYTEAFF

clone size: few
D gene: TRBD2
V gene: TRBV27
J gene: TRBJ2-2
CDR3 DNA: TGTGCCAGCAGTTTATATCCGGGACTAGCGGCCACCGGGGAGCTGTTTTTT
CDR3 protein: CASSLYPGLAATGELFF

clone size: NA
D gene: NA
V gene: TRBV20-1
J gene: TRBJ2-4
CDR3 DNA: TGCAGTGCTCCCGGACAACCGATAGCCAAAAACATTCAGTACTTC
CDR3 protein: CSAPGQPIAKNIQYF

clone size: few
D gene: NA
V gene: TRBV12-3/TRBV12-4
J gene: TRBJ1-5
CDR3 DNA: TGTGCCAGCAGCCTTGGGGACGTTCGCGGCAATCAGCCCCAGCATTTT
CDR3 protein: CASSLGDVRGNQPQHF

clone size: NA
D gene: NA
V gene: TRBV30
J gene: TRBJ1-1
CDR3 DNA: TGTGCCTGGAGTAGAATCAGGGGTACCACTGAAGCTTTCTTT
CDR3 protein: CAWSRIRGTTEAFF

clone size: NA
D gene: NA
V gene: TRBV6-5
J gene: TRBJ1-1
CDR3 DNA: TGTGCCAGCAGCCCTGACAACAGAATTGAAGCTTTCTTT
CDR3 protein: CASSPDNRIEAFF

clone size: NA
D gene: NA
V gene: TRBV9
J gene: TRBJ2-1
CDR3 DNA: TGTGCCAGCAGCGTAGGGGGGGAAGGTGAGCAGTTCTTC
CDR3 protein: CASSVGGEGEQFF

clone size: NA
D gene: NA
V gene: TRBV20-1
J gene: TRBJ1-2
CDR3 DNA: TGCAGTGCTCGGCCTTCGGACGGTCCTAACTATGGCTACACCTTC
CDR3 protein: CSARPSDGPNYGYTF

clone size: NA
D gene: NA
V gene: TRBV5-1
J gene: TRBJ1-1
CDR3 DNA: TGCGCCAGCAGCTTAAGGCTCGGACAGTCGAACACTGAAGCTTTCTTT
CDR3 protein: CASSLRLGQSNTEAFF

clone size: NA
D gene: NA
V gene: TRBV18
J gene: TRBJ1-2
CDR3 DNA: TGTGCCAGCTCAGTATCCTATGGCTACACCTTC
CDR3 protein: CASSVSYGYTF

clone size: few
D gene: TRBD2
V gene: TRBV5-4
J gene: TRBJ2-7
CDR3 DNA: TGTGCCAGCAGAAGAGCGGGAGACACCTACGAGCAGTACTTC
CDR3 protein: CASRRAGDTYEQYF

clone size: few
D gene: NA
V gene: TRBV29-1
J gene: TRBJ1-1
CDR3 DNA: TGCAGCGTTGACCACGCGAACAGGGATAGGGCTGAAGCTTTCTTT
CDR3 protein: CSVDHANRDRAEAFF

clone size: many
D gene: NA
V gene: TRBV5-8
J gene: TRBJ2-6
CDR3 DNA: TGTGCCAGCAGCCCAGGACAGTTCTCTGGGGCCAACGTCCTGACTTTC
CDR3 protein: CASSPGQFSGANVLTF

clone size: few
D gene: NA
V gene: TRBV7-2
J gene: TRBJ1-3
CDR3 DNA: TGTGCCAGCAGCTTAGTGGGATTCTCTGGAAACACCATATATTTT
CDR3 protein: CASSLVGFSGNTIYF

clone size: NA
D gene: TRBD2
V gene: TRBV18
J gene: TRBJ2-1
CDR3 DNA: TGTGCCAGCTCACCGACCGGGACTAGCGATGAGCAGTTCTTC
CDR3 protein: CASSPTGTSDEQFF

clone size: few
D gene: TRBD2
V gene: TRBV5-6
J gene: TRBJ2-7
CDR3 DNA: TGTGCCAGCAGCCATGGCCATAGCGGGGGTACCTACGAGCAGTACTTC
CDR3 protein: CASSHGHSGGTYEQYF

clone size: NA
D gene: NA
V gene: TRBV2
J gene: TRBJ2-2
CDR3 DNA: TGTGCCAGCAGTTACAAAAGGGCCCATGGTGGGGAGCTGTTTTTT
CDR3 protein: CASSYKRAHGGELFF

clone size: NA
D gene: NA
V gene: TRBV12-3/TRBV12-4
J gene: TRBJ2-1
CDR3 DNA: TGTGCCAGCAGTCCCCAATTGGTGTACTACAATGAGCAGTTCTTC
CDR3 protein: CASSPQLVYYNEQFF

clone size: few
D gene: NA
V gene: TRBV7-2
J gene: TRBJ2-5
CDR3 DNA: TGTGCCAGCAGCCCAGCCCTAGGGGAGACCCAGTACTTC
CDR3 protein: CASSPALGETQYF

clone size: NA
D gene: TRBD2
V gene: TRBV12-3/TRBV12-4
J gene: TRBJ2-2
CDR3 DNA: TGTGCCAGCAGTTTCCCTTCCGGGACTAATAGGGCCGGGGAGCTGTTTTTT
CDR3 protein: CASSFPSGTNRAGELFF

clone size: few
D gene: TRBD1
V gene: TRBV7-9
J gene: TRBJ2-3
CDR3 DNA: TGTGCCAGCAGCTACGGACAGGGCCGCACAGATACGCAGTATTTT
CDR3 protein: CASSYGQGRTDTQYF

clone size: NA
D gene: TRBD2
V gene: TRBV5-1
J gene: TRBJ2-5
CDR3 DNA: TGCGCCAGCAGCCCGGGACTAGTAGTCCAAGAGACCCAGTACTTC
CDR3 protein: CASSPGLVVQETQYF

clone size: NA
D gene: NA
V gene: TRBV7-9
J gene: TRBJ1-2
CDR3 DNA: TGTGCCAGCAGCTTATCACCGACAGTCTCCTACACCTTC
CDR3 protein: CASSLSPTVSYTF

clone size: NA
D gene: TRBD2
V gene: TRBV7-3
J gene: TRBJ2-1
CDR3 DNA: TGTGCCAGCAGCTTACGGGGGGACTTCTACAATGAGCAGTTCTTC
CDR3 protein: CASSLRGDFYNEQFF

clone size: many
D gene: NA
V gene: TRBV4-2
J gene: TRBJ1-1
CDR3 DNA: TGTGCCAGCAGCCAAGAAGAGGGGACCGGGACTACTGAAGCTTTCTTT
CDR3 protein: CASSQEEGTGTTEAFF

clone size: NA
D gene: NA
V gene: TRBV4-2
J gene: TRBJ1-2
CDR3 DNA: TGTGCCAGCAGCCACCATGGAAGGGGGGCAAACTATGGCTACACCTTC
CDR3 protein: CASSHHGRGANYGYTF

clone size: few
D gene: NA
V gene: TRBV6-2/TRBV6-3
J gene: TRBJ1-1
CDR3 DNA: TGTGCCAGCAGCCGTGGACAGCTCACTGAAGCTTTCTTT
CDR3 protein: CASSRGQLTEAFF

clone size: few
D gene: TRBD2
V gene: TRBV12-3/TRBV12-4
J gene: TRBJ2-2
CDR3 DNA: TGTGCCAGCAGGGCGATACCGGGACTAGCGGTCCAAGCGAACACCGGGGAGCTGTTTTTT
CDR3 protein: CASRAIPGLAVQANTGELFF

clone size: NA
D gene: NA
V gene: TRBV24-1
J gene: TRBJ2-3
CDR3 DNA: TGTGCCACCAGTGGAACGCTCACAGGGATAGTCGGAACAGATACGCAGTATTTT
CDR3 protein: CATSGTLTGIVGTDTQYF

clone size: few
D gene: TRBD1
V gene: TRBV9
J gene: TRBJ1-3
CDR3 DNA: TGTGCCAGCAGCGTAGAGGCAGGGGGACAAAACACCATATATTTT
CDR3 protein: CASSVEAGGQNTIYF

clone size: few
D gene: NA
V gene: TRBV20-1
J gene: TRBJ2-5
CDR3 DNA: TGCAGTGCTAGAGAGAGCTACTGGGGGCTAGGAGAGACCCAGTACTTC
CDR3 protein: CSARESYWGLGETQYF

clone size: few
D gene: TRBD1
V gene: TRBV29-1
J gene: TRBJ2-7
CDR3 DNA: TGCAGCGTTAAGCCCGGGACAGGCTACGAGCAGTACTTC
CDR3 protein: CSVKPGTGYEQYF

clone size: NA
D gene: NA
V gene: TRBV25-1
J gene: TRBJ1-5
CDR3 DNA: TGTGCCAGCAGTAGAGAGGGACAGCCCCAGCATTTT
CDR3 protein: CASSREGQPQHF

clone size: NA
D gene: NA
V gene: TRBV12-3/TRBV12-4
J gene: TRBJ2-1
CDR3 DNA: TGTGCCAGCAGCCCGTCGATGGGGGAAGAGAATGAGCAGTTCTTC
CDR3 protein: CASSPSMGEENEQFF

clone size: few
D gene: TRBD1
V gene: TRBV12-3/TRBV12-4
J gene: TRBJ2-2
CDR3 DNA: TGTGCCAGCAGCCCTAACAGGGGAAAAGACACCGGGGAGCTGTTTTTT
CDR3 protein: CASSPNRGKDTGELFF

clone size: NA
D gene: TRBD1
V gene: TRBV7-8
J gene: TRBJ2-7
CDR3 DNA: TGTGCCAGCAGCTTTCAGACAGGGAGCTACTACGAGCAGTACTTC
CDR3 protein: CASSFQTGSYYEQYF

clone size: few
D gene: TRBD1
V gene: TRBV20-1
J gene: TRBJ1-5
CDR3 DNA: TGCAGTGCTAGAGAACCTACCGGGACAGGGAATCAGCCCCAGCATTTT
CDR3 protein: CSAREPTGTGNQPQHF

clone size: NA
D gene: NA
V gene: TRBV11-2
J gene: TRBJ1-2
CDR3 DNA: TGTGCCAGCAGCTCCGTGGGACGGGGCTACACCTTC
CDR3 protein: CASSSVGRGYTF

clone size: NA
D gene: TRBD1
V gene: TRBV5-1
J gene: TRBJ1-2
CDR3 DNA: TGCGCCAGCAGCTTGGGTGGACAGGGGGATAACTATGGCTACACCTTC
CDR3 protein: CASSLGGQGDNYGYTF